This T cell receptor beta chain was captured by sequencing in a study of human T cells and chemical hapten exposure. Points from the study as a whole: Sensitization with DPC brought no change to TCRs above 1 in 1000 in frequency. Expanded TCRs clustered into significantly more large CDR3 similarity groups than controls, the analysis revealed.

MiXCR, applied by TCRdb to the RACE reads, yields one record per CDR3 protein. The sample has tens of thousands of distinct CDR3 sequences, around 3.2% seen once. Germline V gene data show CDR1 as SGHRS and CDR2 as YFSETQ. This CDR3 is 14 amino acids long. Trimming took 4 bases from V and 7 from J; bases not matched to a gene: 6. On this clonotype itself: What it binds is not known.

Time point of the sample: patch test 2, 6 weeks after DPC sensitization. Treatment here: therapeutic diphenylcyclopropenone sensitization with weekly scalp DPC. Alopecia patients between 18 and 70 years old and suitable for DPC were used as donors. The starting material was whole blood, obtained in connection with sensitization to the hapten diphenylcyclopropenone (DPC). The rearrangement links TRBV5-1 to TRBJ1-5; 9 bases are a match to TRBD1. This clonotype originated in a man in his forties with alopecia areata. Some clones in this sample may be carry-over from other donors' samples. The CDR3 bases are TGCGCCAGCAGCCCCGGACAGGGGAACCAGCCCCAGCATTTT. Translation: CASSPGQGNQPQHF.